These 16 T cell receptor beta chains originate from one sample sequenced in a study of CD8+CD57+ T cells in acquired aplastic anemia. Selection for sequencing was limited to patients who had shown CD8+CD57+ cell expansion by flow cytometry. Profiling that covered TCR beta VDJ and CDR3 relied on genomic DNA as its template. TCRdb re-called the reads with MiXCR, one entry per CDR3 protein. This sample has fewer than 200,000 distinct CDR3 sequences, with 45% to 60% found just once. The sample comprised sorted CD4+, CD8+, or CD8+CD57+ T cells (not recorded which) from PBMCs. These TCRs come from a human donor with aplastic anemia.

The V and J genes are TRBV29-1 and TRBJ2-7; 13 nucleotides match TRBD2. CDR3 length: 17 amino acids. CDR1 and CDR2 from the germline V gene are SQVTM and ANQGSEA. Germline trimming cut 6 bases from V and 0 bases from J; bases unmatched to any gene: 11. The chain's CDR3 is CSVAGTSGISFSYEQYF. CDR3 DNA: TGCAGCGTGGCCGGGACTAGCGGGATTTCCTTCTCCTACGAGCAGTACTTC.

This clonotype was detected only once. The V gene is TRBV2, the J gene TRBJ2-7, with TRBD1 matching over 10 bases. The V segment lost 4 bases and the J segment 6 bases; nucleotides outside the gene matches: 6. This CDR3 spans 14 amino acids. Germline V CDR1 and CDR2: SNHLY, FYNNEI. CDR3 sequence reads: CASSAGTGDAEQYF. The CDR3 DNA reads as TGTGCCAGCAGTGCCGGGACAGGGGACGCCGAGCAGTACTTC.

J is TRBJ1-1 and V is TRBV7-2; 7 bases are a match to TRBD1. Per germline, CDR1 SGHTA and CDR2 FQGNSA. V was clipped by 3 bases and J by 4 bases; unmatched bases: 5. The CDR3 is made up of 14 amino acids. CDR3 DNA sequence: TGTGCCAGCAGCTTGAGACAGGGTAGCACTGAAGCTTTCTTT. Residues: CASSLRQGSTEAFF.

The V gene is TRBV24-1, the J gene TRBJ1-1, with 7 bases lining up with TRBD1. The CDR3 has 13 amino acids. V trimming: 4 bases; J trimming: 4 bases; junction bases outside the gene matches: 2. Germline V gene lookup returns CDR1 KGHDR and CDR2 SFDVKD. CDR3 in amino acids: CATSETGSTEAFF. The CDR3 nucleotides read TGTGCCACCAGTGAGACAGGGAGCACTGAAGCTTTCTTT.

The sample holds a few counts of this clonotype. One base away lies a much larger clone, so this may be a sequencing read error. V is TRBV6-1 and J is TRBJ2-5; D not certain. Trimming removed 6 bases at V and 7 bases at J, with 12 bases between. The CDR3 runs 12 residues. Per germline, CDR1 MNHNS and CDR2 SASEGT. CDR3 amino acids: CASRDPVGTQYF. In DNA form, the CDR3 reads TGTGCCAGCAGGGACCCGGTGGGGACCCAGTACTTC.

Many counts were recorded for this clonotype. The CDR3 sequence is CASSEGDNFSPLHF. The CDR3 DNA reads as TGTGCCAGCAGTGAAGGGGACAATTTTTCACCCCTCCACTTT. The chain combines TRBV2 with TRBJ1-6; D is possibly TRBD1 (6 bases). CDR1 and CDR2 from the germline V gene are SNHLY and FYNNEI. The CDR3 is 14 amino acids. V was clipped by 1 base and J by 9 bases, with 10 bases between them.

This clonotype appeared many times. This chain joins TRBV12-5 and TRBJ1-3; 9 bases fit TRBD1. The germline CDR1 and CDR2 sequences are LGHNT and FRNRAP. This CDR3 comprises 15 residues. CDR3 residues: CASRGQGSSGNTIYF. DNA for the CDR3: TGTGCCAGCCGGGGACAGGGTAGCTCTGGAAACACCATATATTTT.

At least ten counts were recorded for this clonotype. Relative to the germline gene, one junction end is altered; a read error may explain this. The chain joins TRBV12-3 or TRBV12-4 to TRBJ2-3; 13 nucleotides align to TRBD2. The CDR3 has 12 amino acids. The CDR3 DNA is TGTGCCAGCAGCCCTACTAGCGGGGGGGCCTTTTTT. Encoded protein: CASSPTSGGAFF.

Worth noting for this clonotype: Germline is not matched at one junction end, which may reflect a read error. This chain links TRBV15 with TRBJ2-1, with 14 bases matching TRBD2. The germline V gene encodes CDR1 LNHNV and CDR2 YYDKDF (reference sequence). CDR3 length equals 16 residues. CDR3 protein: CTTSREGLAGENEQFF. DNA of the CDR3: TGTACCACCAGCAGAGAGGGACTAGCGGGGGAGAATGAGCAGTTCTTC.

This clonotype has ten or more counts. The genes are TRBV6-1 and TRBJ2-3; 8 nucleotides agree with TRBD2. The CDR3 has 15 amino acids. Germline V gene data show CDR1 as MNHNS and CDR2 as SASEGT. After removal of 2 bases from V and 2 bases from J, the junction contained 3 bases not matched to a gene. CDR3 amino acids: CASSERGGNTDTQYF. The CDR3 nucleotides are TGTGCCAGCAGTGAACGGGGGGGCAACACAGATACGCAGTATTTT.

This clonotype was counted at least ten times. V gene TRBV7-8 combines with J gene TRBJ2-1; D is unresolved. The CDR3 has 11 amino acids. V was shortened by 3 bases and J by 3 bases, with 0 bases between the two germline ends. CDR1 and CDR2 from the germline V gene are SGHVS and FQNEAQ. The CDR3 nucleotides read TGTGCCAGCAGCTTCTACAATGAGCAGTTCTTC. It encodes CASSFYNEQFF. Complete variable domain (other parts from reference TRBV7-8 and TRBJ2-1): GAGVSQSPRYKVAKRGQDVALRCDPISGHVSLFWYQQALGQGPEFLTYFQNEAQLDKSGLPSDRFFAERPEGSVSTLKIQRTQQEDSAVYLCASSFYNEQFFGPGTRLTVL.

For this clonotype: This may come from a read error, since a much larger clone is one base off. The chain employs TRBV5-4 and TRBJ1-1, with 7 bases lining up with TRBD1. Germline lookup yields CDR1 SGHNT and CDR2 YYREEE (reference sequence). After removal of 2 bases from V and 5 bases from J, the junction contained 6 bases not matched to a gene. The CDR3 runs to 14 residues. The CDR3 DNA reads TGTGCCAGCAGCTTCCGACAGGGCTGGACTGAAGCTTTCTTT. It yields the protein CASSFRQGWTEAFF. Using reference TRBV5-4 and TRBJ1-1 for the parts outside the CDR3, the full variable domain is ETGVTQSPTHLIKTRGQQVTLRCSSQSGHNTVSWYQQALGQGPQFIFQYYREEENGRGNFPPRFSGLQFPNYSSELNVNALELDDSALYLCASSFRQGWTEAFFGQGTRLTVV.

This sequence joins TRBV6-1 and TRBJ1-2; TRBD1 matches 7 bases. Germline V gene data show CDR1 as MNHNS and CDR2 as SASEGT. The junction had 4 bases not matched to a gene; V was cut back by 6 bases and J by 3 bases. The CDR3 sequence is 13 residues long. DNA of the CDR3: TGTGCCAGCAGCGCCGACAGGGACTATGGCTACACCTTC. Its protein product is CASSADRDYGYTF.

The chain employs TRBV19 and TRBJ1-1; D is perhaps TRBD1 (5 bases). Trimming removed 5 bases at V and 6 bases at J, with 13 bases between. This CDR3 comprises 13 residues. Germline V CDR1 and CDR2: LNHDA, SQIVND (reference sequence). CDR3 coding DNA: TGTGCCAGTAGTCTGGCAGGGAGGGCTGAAGCTTTCTTT. Encoded protein: CASSLAGRAEAFF.

The chain recombines TRBV6-5 with TRBJ2-7; possible D gene TRBD1, 6 bases. Germline V gene lookup returns CDR1 MNHEY and CDR2 SVGAGI. Trimming removed 0 bases from V and 0 bases from J, with 12 bases in between. The CDR3 totals 16 residues. The CDR3: CASSYSSGAISYEQYF. DNA for the CDR3: TGTGCCAGCAGTTACTCATCAGGGGCGATCTCCTACGAGCAGTACTTC.

DNA for the CDR3: TGTGCCAGCAGCTTGGCGGCGGGACAGGACTATGGCTACACCTTC. This codes for CASSLAAGQDYGYTF. The rearrangement uses TRBV5-4 and TRBJ1-2; 8 nucleotides agree with TRBD1. J gave up 3 bases and V 0 bases, and 4 bases lay outside the gene matches. This CDR3 is 15 amino acids long. CDR1 SGHNT and CDR2 YYREEE come from the germline V gene (reference sequence).